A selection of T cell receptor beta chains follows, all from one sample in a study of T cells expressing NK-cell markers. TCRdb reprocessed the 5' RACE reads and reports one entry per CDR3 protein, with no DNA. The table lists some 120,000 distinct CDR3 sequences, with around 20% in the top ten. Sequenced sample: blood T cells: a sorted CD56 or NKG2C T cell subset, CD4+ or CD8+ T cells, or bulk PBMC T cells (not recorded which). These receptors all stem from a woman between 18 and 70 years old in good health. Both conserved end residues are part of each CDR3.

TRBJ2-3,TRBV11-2,CASSLPAGTLRLDTQYF
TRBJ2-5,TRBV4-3,CASSQDREQGEGETQYF
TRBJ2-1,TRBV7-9,CASSLEWRGGRNEQFF
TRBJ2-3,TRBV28,CASSSLGLKDTDTQYF
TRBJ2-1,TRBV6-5,CASSYPGVLGDEQFF
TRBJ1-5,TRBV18,CASSPGGVPQHF
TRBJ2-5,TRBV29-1,CSVENRVETQYF
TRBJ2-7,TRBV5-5,CASSLEGGQSYEQYF
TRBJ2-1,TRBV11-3,CASSPRTGVNEQFF
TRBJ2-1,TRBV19,CASSLSSGGRTYNEQFF
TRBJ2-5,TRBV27,CASSQWTGPGTQYF
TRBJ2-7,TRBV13,CASSLGQPGEQYF
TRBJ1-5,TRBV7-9,CASSPTGGAGQPQHF
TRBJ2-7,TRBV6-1,CASSEALEGEQYF
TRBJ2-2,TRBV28,CASSLLFDRELTGELFF
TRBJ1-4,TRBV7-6,CASSPHRATNEKLFF
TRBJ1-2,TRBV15,CATSSTTGHTRGYGYTF
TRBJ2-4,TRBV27,CASSSPDRLAKNIQYF
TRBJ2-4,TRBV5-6,CASSPGQRAKNIQYF
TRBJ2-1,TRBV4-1,CASSQEGGGVGGNEQFF
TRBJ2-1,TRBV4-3,CASSQDRDRSSYNEQFF
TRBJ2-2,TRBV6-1,CASSDLRTGLTGELFF
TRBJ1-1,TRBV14,CASSQEASWETEAFF
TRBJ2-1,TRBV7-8,CASSFRQGPVHEQFF
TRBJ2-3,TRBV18,CASSPPPAGLDTQYF
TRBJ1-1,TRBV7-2,CASSMGEVTEAFF
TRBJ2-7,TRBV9,CASSVAGPPGSSYEQYF
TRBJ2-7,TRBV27,CASSLSQEGYEQYF
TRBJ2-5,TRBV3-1,CASSQKVAELLFQETQYF
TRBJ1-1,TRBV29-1,CSVEAGTREAFF
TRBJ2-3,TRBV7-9,CASSPRPSTDTQYF
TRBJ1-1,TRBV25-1,CASSEEGNTEAFF
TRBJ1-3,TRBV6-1,CASITTGVYGNTIYF